What follows are 17 T cell receptor beta chains derived from one specimen sequenced in a study of cytomegalovirus exposure and HLA in healthy donors. A multiplex PCR was run with 60 Vbeta primers and 13 Jbeta primers. The data were produced by immunoSEQ multiplex PCR, yet TCRdb's version contains in-frame clones alone and is incomplete. The sample carries about 92,000 clones, 81% recorded once. Sequenced sample: PBMCs. These receptors were collected from a girl aged 2-10 years in good health and CMV-seropositive.

To note about this clone: One junction end does not reproduce the germline sequence, and a read error may be involved. Other DNA sequences of this sample code for an identical CDR3. The V and J genes are TRBV30 and TRBJ2-2; the D gene is possibly TRBD2 (6 bases). The CDR3 is 13 amino acids. Germline lookup yields CDR1 GTSNPN and CDR2 SVGIG (reference sequence). CDR3 sequence (DNA): TGTGCCTGGAGTTATAGCGGCTCCGGGGAGCTGTTCTTT. Protein product: CAWSYSGSGELFF.

This clone came up once. The gene calls are TRBV27 and TRBJ1-1; 8 bases agree with TRBD1. Germline V gene data show CDR1 as MNHEY and CDR2 as SMNVEV (reference sequence). With 7 bases clipped from V and 7 bases from J, the junction kept 2 bases outside the gene matches. The CDR3 extends over 11 amino acids. The CDR3 nucleotides are TGTGCCAGCATCGGGACAGGTGAAGCTTTCTTT. Translated, it gives CASIGTGEAFF.

The CDR3 bases are TGTGCCAGCAGCTTACTCCTTCGCAGGGGAGCCACCGGGGAGCTGTTTTTT. This codes for CASSLLLRRGATGELFF. This sequence joins TRBV13 and TRBJ2-2; possibly TRBD1 for D (6 bases). There are 17 residues in the CDR3. Germline-derived CDR1 and CDR2 are PRHDT and FYEKMQ (reference sequence). V lost 2 bases, J lost 4 bases, and 17 bases lay in between.

The V and J genes are TRBV2 and TRBJ1-2; TRBD1 is a possible D gene (5 bases). CDR3 length: 15 amino acids. V was pared by 6 bases and J by 4 bases, with 18 bases between. Germline loops: CDR1 SNHLY, CDR2 FYNNEI. The CDR3 DNA sequence: TGTGCCAGCAGGTCCCCCTCGAGGACAACCTATGGCTACACCTTC. Translated: CASRSPSRTTYGYTF.

V and J are TRBV13 and TRBJ2-4, with D perhaps TRBD2 (6 bases). Per the germline V gene, CDR1 is PRHDT and CDR2 is FYEKMQ (reference sequence). The CDR3 has 15 residues. Trimming removed 4 bases from V and 2 bases from J, with 12 bases in between. In DNA, the CDR3 is TGTGCCAGCAGCTCACCCGGAGGGACCAAAAACATTCAGTACTTC. It specifies CASSSPGGTKNIQYF.

J is TRBJ2-7 and V is TRBV12-5; D call uncertain. The CDR3 spans 13 residues. Per the germline V gene, CDR1 is LGHNT and CDR2 is FRNRAP. The ends were cut back, 7 bases at V and 5 bases at J, with 15 bases in the middle. This CDR3 reads CASAIDFPDEQYF. For the CDR3, the DNA is TGTGCTAGTGCCATTGACTTTCCCGACGAGCAGTACTTC. Complete variable domain (other parts from reference TRBV12-5 and TRBJ2-7): DARVTQTPRHKVTEMGQEVTMRCQPILGHNTVFWYRQTMMQGLELLAYFRNRAPLDDSGMPKDRFSAEMPDATLATLKIQPSEPRDSAVYFCASAIDFPDEQYFGPGTRLTVT.

The V gene is TRBV7-2, the J gene TRBJ2-5; perhaps TRBD2 as D (6 bases). With 7 bases removed from V and 4 bases from J, the gap between germline ends came to 16 bases. The V gene's germline CDR1 is SGHTA and CDR2 FQGNSA. The CDR3 loop spans 14 amino acids. The DNA of the CDR3 is TGTGCCAGCACTCTGGGGGGAGGCATAGAGACCCAGTACTTC. It specifies CASTLGGGIETQYF.

This sequence joins TRBV29-1 and TRBJ2-5; D is perhaps TRBD2 (5 bases). The J call may not be correct, given that the DNA end is closer to TRBJ2-7. This CDR3 region has 13 residues. Germline lookup yields CDR1 SQVTM and CDR2 ANQGSEA. CDR3 protein: CSVEMDEGYEQYF. The CDR3, as DNA: TGCAGCGTTGAAATGGACGAGGGCTACGAGCAGTACTTC.

In its sample, this clone was seen once. The chain carries TRBV6-5 and TRBJ1-2, with TRBD1 identical over 8 bases. The germline V gene encodes CDR1 MNHEY and CDR2 SVGAGI. V lost 5 bases, J lost 5 bases, and 7 bases stayed unmatched. The length of the CDR3 is 14 residues. The CDR3 region has the DNA TGTGCCAGCAGTATGACAGGGGAAAGATATGGCTACACCTTC. This encodes CASSMTGERYGYTF.

The chain combines TRBV7-6 with TRBJ1-1; possible D gene TRBD1, 5 bases. There are 15 residues in the CDR3. The V end was cut by 5 bases, the J end by 1 base, with 14 bases between. Germline loops: CDR1 SGHVS, CDR2 FNYEAQ. As DNA, the CDR3 is TGTGCCAGCAGCGCATCCAGCGGGGCGAACACTGAAGCTTTCTTT. This sequence encodes CASSASSGANTEAFF. Full variable domain (rest looked up from reference TRBV7-6 and TRBJ1-1): GAGVSQSPRYKVTKRGQDVALRCDPISGHVSLYWYRQALGQGPEFLTYFNYEAQQDKSGLPNDRFSAERPEGSISTLTIQRTEQRDSAMYRCASSASSGANTEAFFGQGTRLTVV.

The genes are TRBV4-1 and TRBJ1-5; D is undetermined. This CDR3 region has 17 residues. Trimming cost V 1 base and J 0 bases, with 13 bases left between them. Germline V gene sequence: CDR1 MGHRA, CDR2 YSYEKL. CDR3 sequence reads: CASSQVFRDYSNQPQHF. Here the CDR3 DNA reads TGCGCCAGCAGCCAAGTCTTCAGAGACTATAGCAATCAGCCCCAGCATTTT.

This clone was recorded only once. The V gene is TRBV21-1, the J gene TRBJ1-5; the tabulated D call, TRBD1, remains unverified against the DNA. TRBV21-1 represents a pseudogene. The CDR3 extends over 23 amino acids. The CDR3 DNA reads TGTGCCAGCAGCCTCGGATATCACTGGGGGGCGGCAGGGGGCCTCGTAGGCAATCAGCCCCAGCATTTT. Residues: CASSLGYHWGAAGGLVGNQPQHF.

This chain joins TRBV4-2 and TRBJ2-7; 11 nucleotides line up with TRBD2. The CDR3 has 16 residues. Germline V lookup: CDR1 LGHNA, CDR2 YNFKEQ. V gave up 0 bases and J gave up 3 bases; unmatched junction bases: 4. CDR3 loop: CASSQDFGTSGYEQYF. CDR3 coding DNA: TGTGCCAGCAGCCAAGACTTCGGGACTAGCGGCTACGAGCAGTACTTC.

The chain has TRBV19 and TRBJ2-2; 9 nucleotides agree with TRBD1. CDR3 size: 15 residues. In germline, CDR1 is LNHDA, CDR2 SQIVND (reference sequence). Trimming at V came to 4 bases and at J to 5 bases, leaving 5 bases not matched to a gene. CDR3: CASSRGDRDTGELFF. As DNA, the CDR3 is TGTGCCAGTAGTAGAGGGGACAGGGATACCGGGGAGCTGTTTTTT.

V usage is TRBV28 and J usage is TRBJ2-5, with TRBD2 matching 9 bases. This CDR3 comprises 16 residues. Germline CDR1 MDHEN, CDR2 SYDVKM. With 6 bases clipped from V and 3 bases from J, the junction kept 11 bases outside the gene matches. DNA of the CDR3: TGTGCCAGCAGGCCGGGACTAGCAGAATGGGAAGAGACCCAGTACTTC. It yields the protein CASRPGLAEWEETQYF.

This chain uses TRBV27 with TRBJ1-1, with unresolved D. The CDR3 contains 20 residues. Germline-derived CDR1 and CDR2 are MNHEY and SMNVEV (reference sequence). Trimming stripped 2 bases from V and 0 bases from J, with 25 bases between. The CDR3, as DNA: TGTGCCAGCAGTTTAAAGGTCCACGTCCCATTGACTGCAATGAACACTGAAGCTTTCTTT. Amino acids: CASSLKVHVPLTAMNTEAFF.

The chain uses TRBV15 and TRBJ2-1; 11 bases align to TRBD2. CDR1 and CDR2 from the germline V gene are LNHNV and YYDKDF (reference sequence). CDR3 length: 18 amino acids. V trimming: 6 bases; J trimming: 7 bases; junction bases outside the gene matches: 17. The CDR3 coding sequence is TGTGCCACCAGTAGGGGGACTAGCGGAGCGCCACGTCAAAATGAGCAGTTCTTC. Residues: CATSRGTSGAPRQNEQFF.